The clone carrying this T cell receptor beta chain was seen ten or more times. Germline CDR1 reads LGHDT; CDR2 reads YNNKEL (reference sequence). The CDR3 totals 16 residues. V lost 8 bases to trimming and J lost 3 bases; unmatched junction nucleotides: 13. Among the patients, aged 18 to 65, hyperthyroidism was newly diagnosed and had lasted under 2 months. Lactation, pregnancy, other autoimmune disease or uncontrolled infection led to exclusion of patients. Isolation of PBMCs was performed on around 9.3 ml fresh peripheral blood. This entry belongs to a study of T cells in Graves' hyperthyroidism and ophthalmopathy. Using RNA transcripts as the source, TCR beta CDR3 regions were amplified. First-round RT-PCR of the TCR CDR3 relied on the HTBI primer set. Each CDR3 protein gets one entry after TCRdb re-called the multiplex PCR reads with MiXCR. The sample lists hundreds of thousands of distinct CDR3 sequences; 14% were seen once.

The receptor was isolated from a woman under 30 with Graves' hyperthyroidism. The chain employs TRBV3-1 and TRBJ2-1; 7 bases match TRBD2. Sequencing input: blood. CDR3 coding DNA: TGTGCCAGCGGACCCTACTATGCGGGAGTCTACAATGAGCAGTTCTTC. This sequence encodes CASGPYYAGVYNEQFF.